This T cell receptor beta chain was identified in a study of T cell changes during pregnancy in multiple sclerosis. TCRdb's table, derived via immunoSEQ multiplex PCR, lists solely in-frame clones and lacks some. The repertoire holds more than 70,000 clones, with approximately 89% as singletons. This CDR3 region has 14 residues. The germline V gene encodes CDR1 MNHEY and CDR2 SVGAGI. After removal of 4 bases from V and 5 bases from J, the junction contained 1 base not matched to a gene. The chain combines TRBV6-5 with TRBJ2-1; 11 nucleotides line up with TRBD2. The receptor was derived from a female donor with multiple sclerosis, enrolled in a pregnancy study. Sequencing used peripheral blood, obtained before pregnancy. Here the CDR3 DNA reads TGTGCCAGCAGTTCTAGCGGGAGGAACAATGAGCAGTTCTTC. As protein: CASSSSGRNNEQFF.